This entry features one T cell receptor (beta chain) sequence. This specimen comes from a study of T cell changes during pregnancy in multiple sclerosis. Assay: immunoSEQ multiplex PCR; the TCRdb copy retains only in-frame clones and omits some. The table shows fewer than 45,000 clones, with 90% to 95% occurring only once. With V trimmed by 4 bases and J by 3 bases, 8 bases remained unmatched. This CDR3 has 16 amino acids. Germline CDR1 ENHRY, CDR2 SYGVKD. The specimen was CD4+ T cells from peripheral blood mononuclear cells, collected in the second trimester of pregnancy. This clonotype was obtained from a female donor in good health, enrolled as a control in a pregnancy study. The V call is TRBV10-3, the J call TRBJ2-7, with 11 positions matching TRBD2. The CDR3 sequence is CAISGRLTSGSYEQYF. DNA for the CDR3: TGTGCCATCAGTGGGCGACTTACTAGCGGGAGCTACGAGCAGTACTTC.